This is a list of T cell receptor beta chains from one sample in a study of blood T cell repertoires in COVID-19. The table came from immunoSEQ multiplex PCR; TCRdb's copy has only in-frame clones and leaves some out. The sample records a few hundred thousand clones, roughly 80% being singletons. The sequencing sample was made of peripheral blood. The receptors here all came from a person aged 65 to 85 with COVID-19, enrolled during active disease. The CDR3 runs from the conserved cysteine through the conserved F or W.

j_gene,v_gene,CDR3aa
TRBJ2-1,TRBV2,CASSAWGAGGAAGEQFF
TRBJ2-7,TRBV21-1,CASSNRDRKDYYEQYF
TRBJ2-7,TRBV5-1,CASSLPSYEQYF
TRBJ2-3,TRBV6-6,CASSYSIPGGQDTQYF
TRBJ1-2,TRBV5-1,CASRIGQIYGYTF
TRBJ2-5,TRBV2,CASSRGGAGAQETQYF
TRBJ2-2,TRBV2,CASSLSTGGNTGELFF
TRBJ1-6,TRBV21-1,CASSKNHRGRELKPLHF
TRBJ1-5,TRBV28,CASSLDQGSSNQPQHF
TRBJ1-5,TRBV6-2/TRBV6-3,CASSSKTGIQPQHF
TRBJ2-2,TRBV10-2,CASRGLAGASNTGELFF
TRBJ1-2,TRBV6-2/TRBV6-3,CASSSDYGYTF
TRBJ1-5,TRBV15,CATSTARGTGNQPQHF
TRBJ1-3,TRBV9,CASSVNVHRTNTIYF
TRBJ1-2,TRBV29-1,CSVERGQNYGYTF
TRBJ2-3,TRBV19,CASSIDRDTQYF
TRBJ2-3,TRBV6-5,CASSRADTQYF
TRBJ2-2,TRBV4-3,CASSQVRDRDVTGELFF
TRBJ1-1,TRBV2,CASSLNSEAFF
TRBJ2-1,TRBV27,CASSLNKKPGQGGHEQFF
TRBJ1-2,TRBV3-1/TRBV3-2,CASQGARPYYTF
TRBJ2-5,TRBV6-6,CASSFGAQETQYF
TRBJ1-2,TRBV6-2/TRBV6-3,CASSYSPPQGTYTF
TRBJ1-2,TRBV3-1/TRBV3-2,CASSQELGQPGRYGYTF
TRBJ2-5,TRBV7-8,CASSFRLSGPNVGWNF
TRBJ1-1,TRBV10-3,CAINGDLGHTEAFF
TRBJ2-2,TRBV15,CATSRDPNSAGGRNGELFF
TRBJ1-5,TRBV15,CATSRDVTASQPQHF
TRBJ1-1,TRBV9,CASSVGTGTPFNTEAFF
TRBJ2-1,TRBV29-1,CSGIDGSSYNEQFF
TRBJ1-1,TRBV28,CASSLSGWDRIEAFF
TRBJ2-3,TRBV11-2,CASSLGQVVADTQYF
TRBJ1-1,TRBV30,CAWIWQGAPNTEAFF
TRBJ1-6,TRBV7-8,CASTPKRFMDNSPLHF
TRBJ1-2,TRBV11-2,CASASAFNYGYTF
TRBJ1-6,TRBV4-3,CASSRNRGQPLHF
TRBJ2-7,TRBV6-2/TRBV6-3,CASSRGTSGSDFYEQYF
TRBJ2-2,TRBV11-2,CASSKYGAGELFF
TRBJ2-7,TRBV10-3,CAISELWASF
TRBJ2-7,TRBV27,CASSPQVNYEQYF
TRBJ1-1,TRBV29-1,CSAKVGQINTEAFF
TRBJ1-1,TRBV9,CASSDQQGPTEAFF
TRBJ2-3,TRBV7-3,CASSRTGGTDTQYF
TRBJ2-7,TRBV28,CASSLIQGAFEQYF
TRBJ2-1,TRBV2,CASSKQIAGGPNEQFF
TRBJ1-5,TRBV6-5,CASGGRLGQPQHF
TRBJ2-5,TRBV5-4,CASSLLAGWGETQYF
TRBJ2-2,TRBV2,CASSVIAGRTGELFF
TRBJ2-7,TRBV7-2,CASSVVGGGSRYEQYF
TRBJ1-2,TRBV9,CASSRDPGGLLDTYF
TRBJ2-1,TRBV7-9,CASSLASGLAGVEQFF